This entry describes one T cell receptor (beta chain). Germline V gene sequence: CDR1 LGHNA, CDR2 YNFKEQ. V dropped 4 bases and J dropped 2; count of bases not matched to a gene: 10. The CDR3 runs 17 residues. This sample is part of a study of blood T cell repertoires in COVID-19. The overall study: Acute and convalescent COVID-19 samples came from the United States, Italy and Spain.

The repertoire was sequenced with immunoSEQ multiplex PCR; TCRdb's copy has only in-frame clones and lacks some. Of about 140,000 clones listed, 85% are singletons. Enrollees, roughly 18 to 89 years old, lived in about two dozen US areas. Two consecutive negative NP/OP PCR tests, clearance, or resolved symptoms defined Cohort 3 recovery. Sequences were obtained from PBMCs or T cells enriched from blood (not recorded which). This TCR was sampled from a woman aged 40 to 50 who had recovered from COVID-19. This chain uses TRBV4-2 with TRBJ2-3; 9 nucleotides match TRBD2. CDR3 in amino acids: CASSPQGVAGVTDTQYF. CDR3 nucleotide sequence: TGTGCCAGCAGCCCCCAGGGGGTAGCGGGGGTCACAGATACGCAGTATTTT.